These 14 T cell receptor beta chains were sequenced from one sample in a study of shared clonotypes between healthy human individuals. Libraries were prepared by immunoSEQ multiplex PCR; TCRdb keeps only in-frame clonotypes and omits some of them. Of hundreds of thousands of clones in the sample, roughly 77% are singletons; the top ten hold about 12%. The sample was PBMCs. Receptors were obtained from a woman aged 40 to 50 in good health. Some clones in this sample may be carry-over from other donors' samples.

The chain combines TRBV7-9 with TRBJ1-3; D remains unclear. The CDR3 consists of 15 residues. Germline V CDR1 and CDR2: SEHNR, FQNEAQ (reference sequence). Trimming took off 5 bases at V and 1 base at J, with 12 bases between the two ends. In DNA form, the CDR3 reads TGTGCCAGCAGCCCCTTCGTTCGTTCTGGAAACACCATATATTTT. Encoded protein: CASSPFVRSGNTIYF.

The chain carries TRBV11-2 and TRBJ2-7; 10 nucleotides agree with TRBD2. Per germline, CDR1 SGHAT and CDR2 FQNNGV. The CDR3 runs to 17 residues. The V and J ends lost 3 bases and 7 bases, in that order; junction bases with no gene match: 15. The CDR3 loop reads CASSFSGPLSGRVEQYF. CDR3 DNA sequence: TGTGCCAGCAGCTTCTCCGGTCCTCTAAGCGGGAGGGTTGAGCAGTACTTC.

This chain links TRBV4-1 with TRBJ2-5; D is undetermined. The V gene lost 0 bases and the J gene lost 5 bases, with 7 bases spanning the gap. Looked up from germline, CDR1 is MGHRA and CDR2 is YSYEKL. The CDR3 spans 13 residues. CDR3 DNA: TGCGCCAGCAGCCAAGAACATTGGGAGACCCAGTACTTC. This codes for CASSQEHWETQYF.

This chain links TRBV29-1 with TRBJ2-5; D unresolved. The germline V and J ends were trimmed by 4 bases and 5 bases, with 8 bases remaining between them. This CDR3 spans 11 amino acids. Looked up from germline, CDR1 is SQVTM and CDR2 is ANQGSEA. The CDR3 here is CSVVGFETQYF. Written as DNA, the CDR3 is TGCAGCGTTGTAGGCTTTGAGACCCAGTACTTC.

J is TRBJ2-2 and V is TRBV18, with TRBD1 matching over 10 bases. This CDR3 is 15 amino acids long. Germline V gene sequence: CDR1 KGHSH, CDR2 LQKENI. The V gene end was trimmed by 1 base and the J gene end by 8 bases; junction bases not matched to a gene: 4. Here the CDR3 DNA reads TGTGCCAGCTCACCACGACAGGGGGCATCTGGGGAGCTGTTTTTT. Encoded protein: CASSPRQGASGELFF.

The chain links TRBV7-2 to TRBJ2-1, with a possible D match to TRBD2 (5 bases). The ends were cut back, 5 bases at V and 7 bases at J, with 12 bases in the middle. Germline CDR1 and CDR2: SGHTA and FQGNSA. This CDR3 has 13 amino acids. The CDR3 sequence is CASSRGLGNEQFF. CDR3 bases: TGTGCCAGCAGCCGAGGACTGGGGAATGAGCAGTTCTTC.

The chain couples TRBV18 to TRBJ1-2; 8 bases map to TRBD1. Germline loops: CDR1 KGHSH, CDR2 LQKENI. V gave up 3 bases and J gave up 3 bases; unmatched junction bases: 6. The CDR3 length is 15 residues. In DNA, the CDR3 is TGTGCCAGCTCACCGGTAACAGGGGGGGACTATGGCTACACCTTC. Translated: CASSPVTGGDYGYTF.

The chain joins TRBV7-3 to TRBJ1-1; D is ambiguous. Per germline, CDR1 SGHTA and CDR2 FQGTGA. There are 13 residues in the CDR3. V shed 5 bases and J shed 1 base, with 8 bases lying between them. CDR3 nucleotide sequence: TGTGCCAGCAGCCCGACACCGAACACTGAAGCTTTCTTT. Its translation: CASSPTPNTEAFF.

The chain is built from TRBV7-9 and TRBJ1-1, with D perhaps matching TRBD1 (6 bases). V lost 4 bases, J lost 6 bases, and 15 bases lay in between. The germline V gene encodes CDR1 SEHNR and CDR2 FQNEAQ (reference sequence). The CDR3 is 14 residues long. The CDR3 region is CASSYVGHPAEAFF. The CDR3 DNA reads as TGTGCCAGCAGCTACGTGGGACATCCGGCTGAAGCTTTCTTT. The full variable domain, with the rest looked up from reference TRBV7-9 and TRBJ1-1, is DTGVSQNPRHKITKRGQNVTFRCDPISEHNRLYWYRQTLGQGPEFLTYFQNEAQLEKSRLLSDRFSAERPKGSFSTLEIQRTEQGDSAMYLCASSYVGHPAEAFFGQGTRLTVV.

CDR3 nucleotides: TGTGCCAGCAGCTCAGCGGGGGCCCCCCGGTACTTC. Its translation is CASSSAGAPRYF. The rearrangement uses TRBV27 and TRBJ2-7; 8 bases line up with TRBD2. Germline trimming cut 6 bases from V and 12 bases from J; bases unmatched to any gene: 10. Germline CDR1 reads MNHEY; CDR2 reads SMNVEV (reference sequence). This CDR3 spans 12 amino acids.

This clone was detected a few times. The same CDR3 can be traced to other DNA sequences in this sample. The chain combines TRBV18 with TRBJ1-5; D gene unclear. Germline V lookup: CDR1 KGHSH, CDR2 LQKENI. This CDR3 is built from 14 residues. Trimming pared 3 bases from V and 1 base from J, leaving 7 bases between. The DNA for the CDR3 is TGTGCCAGCTCACCCCTAGGAAGCAATCAGCCCCAGCATTTT. Its translation is CASSPLGSNQPQHF.

This clone turned up a few times. The same CDR3 is also encoded by other DNA sequences in this sample. The chain is built from TRBV19 and TRBJ2-7; possibly TRBD1 for D (5 bases). Per germline, CDR1 LNHDA and CDR2 SQIVND (reference sequence). The V end lost 3 bases, the J end lost 4 bases, and 10 bases lay between the germline ends. The CDR3 is 13 residues long. This chain's CDR3 is CASSMGPLYEQYF. CDR3 bases: TGTGCCAGTAGTATGGGGCCGCTTTACGAGCAGTACTTC.

The chain has TRBV29-1 and TRBJ2-1; D may correspond to TRBD1 or TRBD2 (6 bases each). This CDR3 region has 19 residues. The ends were cut back, 3 bases at V and 0 bases at J, with 24 bases in the middle. Germline CDR1 reads SQVTM; CDR2 reads ANQGSEA. In DNA, the CDR3 is TGCAGCGTTGACCATTCCTCGGGGGCCTGGGGGTCCTCCTACAATGAGCAGTTCTTC. This encodes CSVDHSSGAWGSSYNEQFF.

This chain uses TRBV7-6 with TRBJ2-1, with 7 bases fitting TRBD2. V was pared by 8 bases and J by 2 bases, with 3 bases of the junction left unmatched. CDR1 is SGHVS and CDR2 is FNYEAQ in the germline V gene. The CDR3 spans 13 residues. The CDR3 DNA is TGTGCCAGCGGGGGGGGAACCTACAATGAGCAGTTCTTC. Translation gives CASGGGTYNEQFF.